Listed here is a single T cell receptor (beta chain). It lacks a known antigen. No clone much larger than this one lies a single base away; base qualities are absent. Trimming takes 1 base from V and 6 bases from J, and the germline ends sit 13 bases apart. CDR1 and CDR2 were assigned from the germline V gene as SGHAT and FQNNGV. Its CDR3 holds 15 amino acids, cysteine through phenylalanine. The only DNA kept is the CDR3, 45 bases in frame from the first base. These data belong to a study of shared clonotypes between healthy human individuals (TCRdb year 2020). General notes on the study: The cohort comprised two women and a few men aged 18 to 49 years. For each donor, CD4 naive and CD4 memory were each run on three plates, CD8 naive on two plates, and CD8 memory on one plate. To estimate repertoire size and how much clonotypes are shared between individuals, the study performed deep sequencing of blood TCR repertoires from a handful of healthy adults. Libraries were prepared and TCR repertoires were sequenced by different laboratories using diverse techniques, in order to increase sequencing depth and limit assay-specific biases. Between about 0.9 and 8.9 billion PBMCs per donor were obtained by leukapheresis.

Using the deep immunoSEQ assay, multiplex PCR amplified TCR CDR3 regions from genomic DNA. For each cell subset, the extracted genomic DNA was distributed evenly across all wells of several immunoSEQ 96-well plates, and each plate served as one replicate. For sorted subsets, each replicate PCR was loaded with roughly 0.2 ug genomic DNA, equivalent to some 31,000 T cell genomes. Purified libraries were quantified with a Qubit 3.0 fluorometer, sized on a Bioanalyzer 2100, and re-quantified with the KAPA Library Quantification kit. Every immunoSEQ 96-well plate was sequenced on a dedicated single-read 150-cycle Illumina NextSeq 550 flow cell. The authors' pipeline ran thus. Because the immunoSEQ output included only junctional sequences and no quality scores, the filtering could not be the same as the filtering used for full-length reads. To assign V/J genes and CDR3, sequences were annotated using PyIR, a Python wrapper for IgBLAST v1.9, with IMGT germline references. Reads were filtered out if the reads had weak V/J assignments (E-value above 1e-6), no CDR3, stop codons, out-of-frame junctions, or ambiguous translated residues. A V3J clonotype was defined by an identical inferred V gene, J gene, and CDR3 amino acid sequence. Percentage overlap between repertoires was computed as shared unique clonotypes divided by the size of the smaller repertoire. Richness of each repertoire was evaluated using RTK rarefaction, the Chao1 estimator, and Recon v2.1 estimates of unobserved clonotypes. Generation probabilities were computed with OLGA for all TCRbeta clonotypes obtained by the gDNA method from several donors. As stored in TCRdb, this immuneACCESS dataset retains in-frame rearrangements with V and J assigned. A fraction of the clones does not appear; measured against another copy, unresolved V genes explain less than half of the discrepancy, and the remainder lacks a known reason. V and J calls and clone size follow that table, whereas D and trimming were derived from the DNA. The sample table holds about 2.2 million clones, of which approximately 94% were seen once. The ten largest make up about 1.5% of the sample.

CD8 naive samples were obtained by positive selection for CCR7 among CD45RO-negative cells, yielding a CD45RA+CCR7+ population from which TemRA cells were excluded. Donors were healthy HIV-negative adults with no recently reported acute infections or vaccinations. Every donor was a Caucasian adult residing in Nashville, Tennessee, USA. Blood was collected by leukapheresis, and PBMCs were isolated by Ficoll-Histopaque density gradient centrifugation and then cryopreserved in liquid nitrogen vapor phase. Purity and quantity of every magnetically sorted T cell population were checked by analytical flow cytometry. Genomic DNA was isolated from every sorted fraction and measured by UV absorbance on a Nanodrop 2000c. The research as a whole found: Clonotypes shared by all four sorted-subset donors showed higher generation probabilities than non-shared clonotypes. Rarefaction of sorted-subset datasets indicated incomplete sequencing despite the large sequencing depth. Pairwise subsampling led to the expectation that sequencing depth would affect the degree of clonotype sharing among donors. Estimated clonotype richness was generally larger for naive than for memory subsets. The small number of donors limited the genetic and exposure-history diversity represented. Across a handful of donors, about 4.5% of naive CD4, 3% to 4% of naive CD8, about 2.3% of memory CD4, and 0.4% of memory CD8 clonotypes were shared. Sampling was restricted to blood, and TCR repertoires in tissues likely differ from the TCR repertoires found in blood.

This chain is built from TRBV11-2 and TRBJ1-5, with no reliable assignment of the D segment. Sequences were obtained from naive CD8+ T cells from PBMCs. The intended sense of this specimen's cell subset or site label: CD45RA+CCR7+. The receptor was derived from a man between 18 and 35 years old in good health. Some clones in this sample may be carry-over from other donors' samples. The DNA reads TGTGCCAGCAGCTTAGGTCCGGGTCAACCTCAGCCCCAGCATTTT. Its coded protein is CASSLGPGQPQPQHF. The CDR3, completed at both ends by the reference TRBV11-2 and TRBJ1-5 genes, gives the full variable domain EAGVAQSPRYKIIEKRQSVAFWCNPISGHATLYWYQQILGQGPKLLIQFQNNGVVDDSQLPKDRFSAERLKGVDSTLKIQPAKLEDSAVYLCASSLGPGQPQPQHFGDGTRLSIL.